Reported below is one T cell receptor (beta chain). This sample is drawn from a study of blood T cell repertoires in COVID-19. The wider study: Researchers got acute and convalescent COVID-19 samples from the United States, Italy and Spain. Sample material is recorded as cDNA or gDNA derived from T cells, B-cell-depleted T cells, or PBMCs.

With 6 bases removed from V and 8 bases from J, the gap between germline ends came to 19 bases. The CDR3 spans 14 residues. CDR1 and CDR2 from the germline V gene are MDHEN and SYDVKM. Per the study methods: Reference gene primer amplification gave nucleated cell count estimates. TCRdb keeps only in-frame clones here, not all; method: immunoSEQ multiplex PCR. Clone size and V and J calls were adopted from that table, with D and trimming inferred from the DNA. This sample has some 53,000 clones, with 70% to 90% found just once. Material for sequencing was peripheral blood. The chain carries TRBV28 and TRBJ1-2; D unresolved. This TCR derives from a man aged 70 or older with acute or convalescent COVID-19. CDR3 protein: CASSGILSVGGYTF. Written as DNA, the CDR3 is TGTGCCAGCAGCGGGATCCTATCTGTTGGCGGCTACACCTTC.